This T cell receptor beta chain derives from a study of blood T cell repertoires in COVID-19. Study overall: Sites across the United States, Italy and Spain contributed samples from acute and convalescent COVID-19. The cDNA or gDNA used as material had been derived from T cells, B-cell-depleted T cells, or PBMCs.

Deletions cut 3 bases from V and 4 bases from J, with 12 bases between. Germline V gives CDR1 GTSNPN, CDR2 SVGIG (reference sequence). The CDR3 is made up of 13 amino acids. Per the authors' pipeline: Amplification of reference gene primers was used by the study to estimate nucleated cell counts. Using immunoSEQ multiplex PCR, the repertoire was profiled, and TCRdb retains in-frame clones only, with some absent. The V and J calls and clone size were taken over from that table, and D and trimming were inferred from the DNA. Among approximately 250,000 clones listed, around 90% were seen once. One Seattle source followed patients from active infection through their disease course.

The chain joins TRBV30 to TRBJ1-2; the D is unclear. The clonotype comes from a man aged 30 to 45 with COVID-19, enrolled during active disease. Sequencing was performed on peripheral blood. The CDR3 here is CAWSVQISYGYTF. CDR3 nucleotides: TGTGCCTGGAGCGTCCAGATATCCTATGGCTACACCTTC.